Shown below are 2 T cell receptor beta chains from a single sample sequenced in a study of T-cell memory formation after mild COVID-19. TCRdb fed the 5' RACE reads into MiXCR, producing one record per CDR3 protein. The table has around 510,000 distinct CDR3 sequences, about 20% seen once. Source material: PBMCs or a T cell subset sorted from them (not recorded which). These receptors were obtained from an adult woman who had mild COVID-19 (a few samples of this study predate the infection). Cell type and time point are not known.

This clonotype turned up a few times. The genes are TRBV5-6 and TRBJ1-3; D is unclear. V was shortened by 3 bases and J by 2 bases, with 9 bases between the two germline ends. This CDR3 is 14 amino acids long. Germline V gene sequence: CDR1 SGHDT, CDR2 YYEEEE. The CDR3 region is CASSSYLPGNTIYF. The CDR3 DNA reads as TGTGCCAGCAGCTCCTATTTACCTGGAAACACCATATATTTT.

The CDR3 sequence: CSAKKTGGVADTQYF. The CDR3 DNA follows: TGCAGTGCGAAAAAGACAGGGGGTGTTGCGGATACGCAGTATTTT. This chain connects TRBV20-1 to TRBJ2-3, with TRBD1 matching 9 bases. V shed 6 bases, J shed 6 bases, and the junction held 13 bases outside the gene matches. This CDR3 has 15 amino acids. In germline, CDR1 is DFQATT, CDR2 SNEGSKA (reference sequence).